This TCR beta chain was documented in a study of shared clonotypes between healthy human individuals. On the study more broadly: Three plates each covered CD4 naive and memory; CD8 naive two, CD8 memory one.

In the CD4+ fraction, cells were divided into CD45RA+ naive and CD45RA-negative memory subsets. Sequencing used immunoSEQ multiplex PCR; TCRdb keeps in-frame clones, though not all of them. The table includes around 350,000 clones, over 70% detected once. Study results and caveats: The study found about 5% of naive CD4 clonotypes shared across a handful of donors. Relative to memory subsets, naive subsets generally showed larger estimated richness.

The CDR3 spans 14 residues. Trimming pared 4 bases from V and 6 bases from J, leaving 13 bases between. The germline CDR1 and CDR2 sequences are LNHDA and SQIVND (reference sequence). Points on this clone: The antigen is undetermined.

Input material: memory CD4+ T cells sorted from blood. Subset here: CD45RA-negative fraction. This chain joins TRBV19 and TRBJ2-1; no clear D gene. The sequence was obtained from a man under 40 in good health. The CDR3, as DNA: TGTGCCAGTAGTAGTCAGCGTTGGGGCAATGAGCAGTTCTTC. Translating it yields CASSSQRWGNEQFF.